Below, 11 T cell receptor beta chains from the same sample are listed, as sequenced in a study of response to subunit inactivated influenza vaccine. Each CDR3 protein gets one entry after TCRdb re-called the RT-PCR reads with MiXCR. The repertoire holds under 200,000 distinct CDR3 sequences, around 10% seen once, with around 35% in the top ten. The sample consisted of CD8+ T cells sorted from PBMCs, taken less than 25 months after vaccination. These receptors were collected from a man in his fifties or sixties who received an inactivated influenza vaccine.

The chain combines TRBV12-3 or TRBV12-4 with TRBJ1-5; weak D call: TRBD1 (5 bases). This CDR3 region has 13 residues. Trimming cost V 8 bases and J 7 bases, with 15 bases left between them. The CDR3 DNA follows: TGTGCCAGCCGGATAGGGGTCGGACAGCCCCAGCATTTT. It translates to CASRIGVGQPQHF.

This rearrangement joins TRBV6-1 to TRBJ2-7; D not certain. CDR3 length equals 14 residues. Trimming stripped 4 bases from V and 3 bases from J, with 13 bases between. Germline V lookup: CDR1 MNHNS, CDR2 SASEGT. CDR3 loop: CASSARARSYEQYF. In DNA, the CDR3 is TGTGCCAGCAGTGCCCGGGCCAGGAGCTACGAGCAGTACTTC.

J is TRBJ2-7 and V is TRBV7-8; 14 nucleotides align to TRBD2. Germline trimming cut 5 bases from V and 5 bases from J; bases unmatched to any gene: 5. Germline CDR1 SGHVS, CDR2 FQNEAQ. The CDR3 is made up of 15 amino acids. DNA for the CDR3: TGTGCCAGCAGCACGAGACTAGCGGGAGGGGACGAGCAGTACTTC. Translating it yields CASSTRLAGGDEQYF.

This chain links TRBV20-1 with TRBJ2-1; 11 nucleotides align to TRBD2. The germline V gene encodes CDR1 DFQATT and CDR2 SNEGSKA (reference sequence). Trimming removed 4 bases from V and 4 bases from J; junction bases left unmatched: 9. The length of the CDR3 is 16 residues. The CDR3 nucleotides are TGCAGTGCTACAGAGGGACTAGCGGCCGTTTACAATGAGCAGTTCTTC. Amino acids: CSATEGLAAVYNEQFF.

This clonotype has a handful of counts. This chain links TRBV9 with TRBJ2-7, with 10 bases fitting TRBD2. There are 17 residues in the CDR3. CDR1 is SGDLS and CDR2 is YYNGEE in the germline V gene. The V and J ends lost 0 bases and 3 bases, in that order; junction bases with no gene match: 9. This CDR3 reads CASSVDAVVAGGYEQYF. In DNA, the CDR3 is TGTGCCAGCAGCGTAGACGCTGTGGTAGCGGGGGGCTACGAGCAGTACTTC. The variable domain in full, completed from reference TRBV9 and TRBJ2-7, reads DSGVTQTPKHLITATGQRVTLRCSPRSGDLSVYWYQQSLDQGLQFLIQYYNGEERAKGNILERFSAQQFPDLHSELNLSSLELGDSALYFCASSVDAVVAGGYEQYFGPGTRLTVT.

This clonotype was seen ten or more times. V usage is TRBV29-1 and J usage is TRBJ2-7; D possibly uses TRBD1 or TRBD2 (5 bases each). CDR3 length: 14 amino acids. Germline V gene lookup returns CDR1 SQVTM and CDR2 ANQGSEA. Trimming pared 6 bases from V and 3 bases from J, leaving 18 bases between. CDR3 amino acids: CSVELRLGDYEQYF. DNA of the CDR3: TGCAGCGTCGAGCTCCGTCTGGGGGACTACGAGCAGTACTTC.

The CDR3 coding sequence is TGCGCCAGCAGCCACCCCGTGACAGGGCCGAACACCGGGGAGCTGTTTTTT. This gives the protein CASSHPVTGPNTGELFF. V gene TRBV4-1 combines with J gene TRBJ2-2, with 7 positions matching TRBD1. This CDR3 has 17 amino acids. Germline assignment: CDR1 MGHRA and CDR2 YSYEKL. V shed 3 bases and J 0 bases; nucleotides not matched to a gene: 7.

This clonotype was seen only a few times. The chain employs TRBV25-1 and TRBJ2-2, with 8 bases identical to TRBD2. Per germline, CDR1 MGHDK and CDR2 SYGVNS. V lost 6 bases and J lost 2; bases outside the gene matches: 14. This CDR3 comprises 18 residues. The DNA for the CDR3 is TGTGCCAGCAGCTGGGGTAACGCGGGAGGCCTCAACACCGGGGAGCTGTTTTTT. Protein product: CASSWGNAGGLNTGELFF.

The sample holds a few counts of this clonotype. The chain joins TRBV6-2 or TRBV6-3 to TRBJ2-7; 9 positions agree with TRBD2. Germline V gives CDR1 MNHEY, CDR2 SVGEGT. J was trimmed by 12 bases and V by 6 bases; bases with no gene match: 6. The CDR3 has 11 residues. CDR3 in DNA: TGTGCCAGCAGACAAGGACTAGCGCCGTACTTC. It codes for CASRQGLAPYF.

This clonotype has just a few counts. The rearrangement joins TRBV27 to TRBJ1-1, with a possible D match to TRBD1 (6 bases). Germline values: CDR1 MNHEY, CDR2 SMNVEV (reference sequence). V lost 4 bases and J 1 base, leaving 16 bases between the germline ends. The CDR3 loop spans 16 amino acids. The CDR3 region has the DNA TGTGCCAGCAGTTCACGCATTGGACAGCCGAACACTGAAGCTTTCTTT. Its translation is CASSSRIGQPNTEAFF.

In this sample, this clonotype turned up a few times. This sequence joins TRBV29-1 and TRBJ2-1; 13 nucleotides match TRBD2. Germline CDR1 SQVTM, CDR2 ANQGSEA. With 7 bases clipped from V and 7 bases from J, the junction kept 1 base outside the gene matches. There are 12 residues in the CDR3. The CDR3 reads CSGLAGGNEQFF. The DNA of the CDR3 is TGCAGCGGACTAGCGGGAGGTAATGAGCAGTTCTTC.